This entry lists 25 T cell receptor beta chains sequenced from one sample in a study of graft-versus-host responses after intestinal transplantation. Antigens for these TCRs are unknown. Some clones are missing from TCRdb's copy, which holds only in-frame ones; the method was immunoSEQ multiplex PCR. The profile shows over 100,000 clones, approximately 95% of them singletons. The starting material was unstimulated CD8+ T cells sorted from spleen or lymph node cells, obtained before intestinal transplant. The receptors were gathered from a human donor who received an intestinal transplant.

The sample holds one count of this clone. The chain employs TRBV5-8 and TRBJ2-5; 7 nucleotides line up with TRBD1. Germline CDR1 and CDR2: SGHTS and YDEGEE. CDR3 length equals 16 residues. The V gene end was trimmed by 1 base and the J gene end by 5 bases; junction bases not matched to a gene: 11. This CDR3 reads CASSLTRQGLWETQYF. The CDR3 nucleotides read TGTGCCAGCAGCTTGACGCGACAGGGTTTGTGGGAGACCCAGTACTTC.

The rearrangement joins TRBV28 to TRBJ2-7; 9 bases are shared with TRBD1. CDR3 length: 14 amino acids. Looked up from germline, CDR1 is MDHEN and CDR2 is SYDVKM. V was clipped by 7 bases and J by 6 bases; unmatched bases: 10. CDR3 in DNA: TGTGCCAGCAACCCGTCCGGGACAGGGTCCGAGCAGTACTTC. As protein: CASNPSGTGSEQYF.

This clone was counted a single time. Sequence at one end of the junction differs from germline and may be a read error. V gene TRBV12-5 combines with J gene TRBJ1-1; possible D gene TRBD1, 5 bases. Germline V gives CDR1 LGHNT, CDR2 FRNRAP. This CDR3 has 14 residues. The CDR3 DNA reads as TGTGCTAGTGGCTTGGGGGTTGGTAACACTGAAGCTTTCTTT. As protein: CASGLGVGNTEAFF.

V is TRBV28 and J is TRBJ2-1; no clear D. Per germline, CDR1 MDHEN and CDR2 SYDVKM. V was clipped by 5 bases and J by 0 bases, with 5 bases between them. This CDR3 spans 13 amino acids. DNA of the CDR3: TGTGCCAGCAGTCCGGACTCCTACAATGAGCAGTTCTTC. Amino acids: CASSPDSYNEQFF.

V gene TRBV18 combines with J gene TRBJ1-5; 12 positions agree with TRBD1. The CDR3 totals 17 residues. The germline V gene has CDR1 KGHSH and CDR2 LQKENI. The J segment lost 5 bases and the V segment lost 2 bases, leaving 7 bases of the junction unmatched. The CDR3 DNA reads TGTGCCAGCTCACCAGGGACAGGGGGCCAACCGTATCAGCCCCAGCATTTT. Translating gives CASSPGTGGQPYQPQHF.

This sequence joins TRBV5-1 and TRBJ2-7; D may match TRBD1 or TRBD2 (6 bases each). The CDR3 covers 15 residues. Germline CDR1 reads SGHRS; CDR2 reads YFSETQ. V gave up 2 bases and J gave up 3 bases, with 15 bases separating them. CDR3 bases: TGCGCCAGCAGCTTAAGGGGGGATCCATTCTACGAGCAGTACTTC. Its protein product is CASSLRGDPFYEQYF.

The chain employs TRBV9 and TRBJ1-3; D possibly corresponds to TRBD1 (6 bases). Trimming removed 5 bases from V and 0 bases from J, with 18 bases in between. CDR1 is SGDLS and CDR2 is YYNGEE in the germline V gene. The CDR3 covers 17 residues. The CDR3 DNA reads as TGTGCCAGCAGACGGGACATCCGACCGAGCTCTGGAAACACCATATATTTT. Translating it yields CASRRDIRPSSGNTIYF.

The rearrangement links TRBV13 to TRBJ2-1; TRBD2 aligns across 10 bases. Germline V lookup: CDR1 PRHDT, CDR2 FYEKMQ (reference sequence). This CDR3 has 14 residues. V shed 3 bases and J 8 bases; nucleotides not matched to a gene: 4. The chain's CDR3 is CASSFTGTSDEQFF. CDR3 DNA: TGTGCCAGCAGCTTTACCGGGACTAGCGATGAGCAGTTCTTC.

The rearrangement uses TRBV19 and TRBJ2-5; D is ambiguous. The end of the DNA fits TRBJ2-7 better, so the J call may be wrong. CDR3 length: 17 amino acids. CDR1 and CDR2 from the germline V gene are LNHDA and SQIVND (reference sequence). The CDR3 nucleotides read TGTGCCAGTAGTCCGTCCCTTCGGCCAGGAATGAACTACGAGCAGTACTTC. Translating it yields CASSPSLRPGMNYEQYF.

This sequence joins TRBV29-1 and TRBJ1-4, with 7 nucleotides matching TRBD1. V trimming: 8 bases; J trimming: 7 bases; junction bases outside the gene matches: 10. The CDR3 covers 13 residues. Germline CDR1 reads SQVTM; CDR2 reads ANQGSEA. In DNA, the CDR3 is TGCAGCTTTCTCACAGGGGAGAGTGAAAAACTGTTTTTT. It yields the protein CSFLTGESEKLFF.

This sequence joins TRBV28 and TRBJ1-2, with TRBD1 as a possible D gene (6 bases). The CDR3 has 12 residues. Germline values: CDR1 MDHEN, CDR2 SYDVKM. Trimming took 3 bases from V and 8 from J, leaving 10 bases between them. CDR3 protein: CASSLGARGYTF. The DNA for the CDR3 is TGTGCCAGCAGTTTGGGGGCAAGGGGCTACACCTTC.

The gene calls are TRBV9 and TRBJ2-3; D is uncertain. Trimming took 3 bases from V and 6 from J, leaving 14 bases between them. Looked up from germline, CDR1 is SGDLS and CDR2 is YYNGEE. This CDR3 is 14 amino acids long. This CDR3 is CASSAPSSGDTQYF. CDR3 DNA sequence: TGTGCCAGCAGCGCACCCTCCTCCGGGGATACGCAGTATTTT.

This chain joins TRBV27 and TRBJ2-7; maybe TRBD1 (5 bases). V was pared by 6 bases and J by 2 bases, with 11 bases between. Germline values: CDR1 MNHEY, CDR2 SMNVEV (reference sequence). The length of the CDR3 is 13 residues. The CDR3 reads CASRKDITYEQYF. In nucleotides, the CDR3 is TGTGCCAGCAGGAAGGACATTACCTACGAGCAGTACTTC.

This chain uses TRBV5-1 with TRBJ2-7, with 7 bases lining up with TRBD1. Trimming cost V 4 bases and J 2 bases; bases outside gene matches: 6. This CDR3 is built from 14 residues. Germline V gene data show CDR1 as SGHRS and CDR2 as YFSETQ. The CDR3 region has the DNA TGCGCCAGCAGCCTTAGGGGGCCCGCCTACGAGCAGTACTTC. Translating gives CASSLRGPAYEQYF.

This clone was seen only once. This chain connects TRBV28 to TRBJ1-1; the D is unclear. Germline assignment: CDR1 MDHEN and CDR2 SYDVKM. The CDR3 is made up of 12 amino acids. V shed 8 bases and J shed 0 bases, with 7 bases lying between them. CDR3 DNA: TGTGCCAGCCTCGGGGTGAACACTGAAGCTTTCTTT. It codes for CASLGVNTEAFF.

V gene TRBV30 combines with J gene TRBJ2-1; a weak D match, TRBD1 (5 bases). Trimming shortened V by 8 bases and J by 14 bases, and 22 bases separated the two germline ends. Germline V CDR1 and CDR2: GTSNPN, SVGIG (reference sequence). The CDR3 is made up of 12 amino acids. The CDR3 DNA follows: TGTGCCGGCCGGCCGGGCCAAAGGGGAAAGTTCTTC. It is translated as CAGRPGQRGKFF. The full variable domain, rest sourced from reference TRBV30 and TRBJ2-1, is SQTIHQWPATLVQPVGSPLSLECTVEGTSNPNLYWYRQAAGRGLQLLFYSVGIGQISSEVPQNLSASRPQDRQFILSSKKLLLSDSGFYLCAGRPGQRGKFFGPGTRLTVL.

The rearrangement links TRBV7-9 to TRBJ2-5; D remains unclear. Between the trimmed V and J ends, which lost 5 bases and 2 bases, there was a span of 15 bases. The CDR3 extends over 15 amino acids. CDR1 is SEHNR and CDR2 is FQNEAQ in the germline V gene (reference sequence). CDR3 loop: CASSATGGQQETQYF. The CDR3 DNA sequence: TGTGCCAGCAGCGCAACCGGTGGGCAGCAAGAGACCCAGTACTTC.

The rearrangement links TRBV28 to TRBJ1-2; 10 positions agree with TRBD1. This CDR3 spans 15 amino acids. The J segment lost 8 bases and the V segment lost 6 bases, leaving 12 bases of the junction unmatched. CDR1 is MDHEN, CDR2 SYDVKM, per germline. CDR3 DNA sequence: TGTGCCAGCAGCCCGACAGGGGGCCTTTACTCGGGCTACACCTTC. The encoded protein is CASSPTGGLYSGYTF.

The V and J genes are TRBV7-9 and TRBJ1-1; 7 nucleotides agree with TRBD1. This CDR3 is built from 18 residues. After removal of 1 base from V and 0 bases from J, the junction contained 11 bases not matched to a gene. Germline assignment: CDR1 SEHNR and CDR2 FQNEAQ (reference sequence). This CDR3 is CASSLGWDSVIMNTEAFF. CDR3 in DNA: TGTGCCAGCAGCTTAGGTTGGGACAGCGTAATTATGAACACTGAAGCTTTCTTT. Full variable domain (rest looked up from reference TRBV7-9 and TRBJ1-1): DTGVSQNPRHKITKRGQNVTFRCDPISEHNRLYWYRQTLGQGPEFLTYFQNEAQLEKSRLLSDRFSAERPKGSFSTLEIQRTEQGDSAMYLCASSLGWDSVIMNTEAFFGQGTRLTVV.

Turning to this clone: At one end, the junction sequence differs from germline, possibly due to a read error. Written as DNA, the CDR3 is TGTGCTAGCAGCTTATCGAGCGGGGCTGACTACGAGCAGTACTTC. Translation gives CASSLSSGADYEQYF. This chain uses TRBV7-7 with TRBJ2-7; 7 nucleotides agree with TRBD2. The CDR3 totals 15 residues. Germline CDR1 SSHAT, CDR2 FNYEAQ (reference sequence).

V gene TRBV28 combines with J gene TRBJ2-1; TRBD2 matches at 8 bases. V trimming: 8 bases; J trimming: 5 bases; junction bases outside the gene matches: 14. CDR1 MDHEN and CDR2 SYDVKM come from the germline V gene. The CDR3 spans 16 residues. The CDR3 is CASLKPGLVPHNEQFF. CDR3 sequence (DNA): TGTGCCAGCCTCAAACCGGGACTAGTGCCACACAATGAGCAGTTCTTC.

The J gene is TRBJ1-1, the V gene TRBV5-4; TRBD1 might be the D (5 bases). The CDR3 has 12 residues. The V gene's germline CDR1 is SGHNT and CDR2 YYREEE (reference sequence). Trimming took off 6 bases at V and 8 bases at J, with 14 bases between the two ends. CDR3 region: CASTGTNPEAFF. Here the CDR3 DNA reads TGTGCCAGCACTGGGACCAACCCGGAAGCTTTCTTT.

The chain carries TRBV7-8 and TRBJ1-5, with D possibly TRBD1 on 6 matching bases. The CDR3 is made up of 15 amino acids. Germline-derived CDR1 and CDR2 are SGHVS and FQNEAQ. The V and J ends lost 1 base and 0 bases respectively, with 7 bases between them. In nucleotides, the CDR3 is TGTGCCAGCAGCTTAGGGACAGCTAGCAATCAGCCCCAGCATTTT. Its translation is CASSLGTASNQPQHF.

In regard to this clone: The sample has other DNA sequences that encode this CDR3 too. This chain joins TRBV9 and TRBJ2-7, with 9 bases aligning to TRBD1. J was trimmed by 5 bases and V by 4 bases; bases with no gene match: 7. Germline V CDR1 and CDR2: SGDLS, YYNGEE. The CDR3 contains 14 residues. The CDR3 here is CASSPTGGNHEQYF. The CDR3 region has the DNA TGTGCCAGCAGCCCCACAGGGGGCAATCACGAGCAGTACTTC.

The chain links TRBV7-3 to TRBJ1-1; D is unclear. V was trimmed by 1 base and J by 1 base, leaving 4 bases between them. Germline loops: CDR1 SGHTA, CDR2 FQGTGA. The length of the CDR3 is 13 residues. DNA of the CDR3: TGTGCCAGCAGCTTAAGCAGGAACACTGAAGCTTTCTTT. It is translated as CASSLSRNTEAFF.